Sequencing of this T cell receptor (beta chain) was carried out in a study of post-analysis software for immune sequencing data. Each TCR beta cDNA library carried unique molecular identifiers. Each CDR3 protein is one row after TCRdb ran MiXCR on the PCR reads. The sample consists of 700,000 to 900,000 distinct CDR3 sequences, about 43% of them appearing once. With regard to this clonotype: Its antigen is as yet unknown.

Germline loops: CDR1 MRHNA, CDR2 SNTAGT. V was shortened by 0 bases and J by 6 bases, with 5 bases between the two germline ends. The CDR3 spans 13 residues. Findings of the study overall: In patients, TRBV5-6, TRBV5-1 and TRBV20-1 belonged to about five TRBV segments found more frequently than in controls.

The V gene is TRBV6-4, the J gene TRBJ2-2; no reliable D call. Sequencing used blood. The TCR was taken from a girl aged 10 to 17 with multiple sclerosis. In DNA, the CDR3 is TGTGCCAGCAGTGACTCGTCCGCCGGGGAGCTGTTTTTT. Translating it yields CASSDSSAGELFF.